This T cell receptor (beta chain) was captured in a study of technical replicates of blood from several donors. Sequenced by immunoSEQ multiplex PCR; TCRdb stores in-frame clones only, minus some. The sample has about 80,000 clones, 97% seen once. This CDR3 has 15 residues. J was trimmed by 2 bases and V by 8 bases; bases with no gene match: 11. The V gene's germline CDR1 is LGHNT and CDR2 FRNRAP. The source is a human donor in good health. Sequencing input: T cells isolated from PBMCs. This chain connects TRBV12-5 to TRBJ2-7; 8 bases are shared with TRBD1. The CDR3 DNA sequence: TGTGCTAGTCATGGTTGGACAGGGATGGCCTACGAGCAGTACTTC. This sequence encodes CASHGWTGMAYEQYF. Full variable domain (outside the CDR3, taken from reference TRBV12-5 and TRBJ2-7): DARVTQTPRHKVTEMGQEVTMRCQPILGHNTVFWYRQTMMQGLELLAYFRNRAPLDDSGMPKDRFSAEMPDATLATLKIQPSEPRDSAVYFCASHGWTGMAYEQYFGPGTRLTVT.